This T cell receptor (beta chain) was sequenced during a study of cytomegalovirus exposure and HLA in healthy donors. Though probably carrying unrecorded immune exposures, donors were nominally healthy at sampling. Worth noting for this clone: What it binds is not known.

Researchers ran the PCR with 60 Vbeta and 13 Jbeta primers. Sequencing used immunoSEQ multiplex PCR; TCRdb keeps in-frame clones, though not all of them. The data include fewer than 250,000 clones; the top ten clones carry 0.75% to 1%. The length of the CDR3 is 12 residues. Trimming took 9 bases from V and 9 from J; bases not matched to a gene: 5. From germline, CDR1 is MDHEN and CDR2 SYDVKM. General study results and limits: Specificity of a few CMV-associated chains for CMV antigens was verified in vitro.

This receptor was obtained from a woman aged 25 to 39 in good health and CMV-seropositive. The J gene is TRBJ2-1, the V gene TRBV28; 10 bases are a match to TRBD2. The specimen sequenced was PBMCs. The CDR3 DNA follows: TGTGCCAGTCGAGCGGGAGGGGGTGAGCAGTTCTTC. Its protein product is CASRAGGGEQFF.